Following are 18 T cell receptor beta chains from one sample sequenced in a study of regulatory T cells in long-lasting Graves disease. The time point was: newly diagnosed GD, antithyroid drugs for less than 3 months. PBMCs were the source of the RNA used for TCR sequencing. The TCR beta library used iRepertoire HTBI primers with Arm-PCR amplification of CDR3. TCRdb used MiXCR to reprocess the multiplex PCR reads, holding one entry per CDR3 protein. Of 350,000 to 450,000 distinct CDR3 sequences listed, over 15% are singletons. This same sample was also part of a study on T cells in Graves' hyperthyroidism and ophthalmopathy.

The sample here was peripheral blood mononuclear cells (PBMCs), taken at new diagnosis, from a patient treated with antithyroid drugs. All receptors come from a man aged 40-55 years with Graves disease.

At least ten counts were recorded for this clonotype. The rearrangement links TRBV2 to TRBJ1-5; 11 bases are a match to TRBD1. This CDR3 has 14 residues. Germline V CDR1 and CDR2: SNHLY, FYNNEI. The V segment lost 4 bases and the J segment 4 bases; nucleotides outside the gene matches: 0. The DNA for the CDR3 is TGTGCCAGCAGTGGGGACAGGGGGAATCAGCCCCAGCATTTT. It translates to CASSGDRGNQPQHF. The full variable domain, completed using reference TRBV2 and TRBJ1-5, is EPEVTQTPSHQVTQMGQEVILRCVPISNHLYFYWYRQILGQKVEFLVSFYNNEISEKSEIFDDQFSVERPDGSNFTLKIRSTKLEDSAMYFCASSGDRGNQPQHFGDGTRLSIL.

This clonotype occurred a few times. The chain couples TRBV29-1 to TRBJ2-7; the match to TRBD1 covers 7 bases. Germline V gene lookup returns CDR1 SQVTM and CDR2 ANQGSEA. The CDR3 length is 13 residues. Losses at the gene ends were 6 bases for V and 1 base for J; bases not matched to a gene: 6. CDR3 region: CSVQGPLSYEQYF. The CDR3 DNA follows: TGCAGCGTACAGGGGCCTCTATCCTACGAGCAGTACTTC.

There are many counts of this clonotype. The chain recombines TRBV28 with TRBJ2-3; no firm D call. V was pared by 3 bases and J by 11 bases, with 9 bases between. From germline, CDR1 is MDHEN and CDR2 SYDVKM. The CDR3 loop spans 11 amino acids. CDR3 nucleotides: TGTGCCAGCAGTTTTTCCGGGCGGCAGTATTTT. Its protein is CASSFSGRQYF. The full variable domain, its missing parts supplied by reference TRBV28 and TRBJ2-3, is DVKVTQSSRYLVKRTGEKVFLECVQDMDHENMFWYRQDPGLGLRLIYFSYDVKMKEKGDIPEGYSVSREKKERFSLILESASTNQTSMYLCASSFSGRQYFGPGTRLTVL.

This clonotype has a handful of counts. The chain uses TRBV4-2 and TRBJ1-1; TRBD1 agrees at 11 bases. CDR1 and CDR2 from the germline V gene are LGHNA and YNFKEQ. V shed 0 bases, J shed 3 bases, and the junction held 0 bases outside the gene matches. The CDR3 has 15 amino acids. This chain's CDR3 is CASSQEGQGDTEAFF. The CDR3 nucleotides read TGTGCCAGCAGCCAAGAGGGACAGGGGGACACTGAAGCTTTCTTT.

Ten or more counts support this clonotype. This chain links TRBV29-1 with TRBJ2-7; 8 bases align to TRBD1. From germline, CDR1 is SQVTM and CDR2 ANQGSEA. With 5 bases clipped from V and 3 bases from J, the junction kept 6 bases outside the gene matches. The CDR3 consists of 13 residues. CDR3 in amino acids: CSVRGQANYEQYF. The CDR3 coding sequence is TGCAGCGTTAGGGGACAGGCGAACTACGAGCAGTACTTC.

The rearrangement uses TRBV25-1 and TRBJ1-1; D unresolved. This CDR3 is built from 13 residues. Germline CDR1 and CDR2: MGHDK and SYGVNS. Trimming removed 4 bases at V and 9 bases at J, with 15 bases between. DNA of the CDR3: TGTGCCAGCAGTGGGGCGGGGTCGAGGAAAGCTTTCTTT. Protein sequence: CASSGAGSRKAFF.

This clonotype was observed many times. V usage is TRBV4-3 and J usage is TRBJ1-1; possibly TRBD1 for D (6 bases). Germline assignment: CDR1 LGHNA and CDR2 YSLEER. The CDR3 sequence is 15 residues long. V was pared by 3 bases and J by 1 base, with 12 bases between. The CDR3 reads CASSQTDRRNTEAFF. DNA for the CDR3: TGCGCCAGCAGCCAGACCGACAGGCGGAACACTGAAGCTTTCTTT.

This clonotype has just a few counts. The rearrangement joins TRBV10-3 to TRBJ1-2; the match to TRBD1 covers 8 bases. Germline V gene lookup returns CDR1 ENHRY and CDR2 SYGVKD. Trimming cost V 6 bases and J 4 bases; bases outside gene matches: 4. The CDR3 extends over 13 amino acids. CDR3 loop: CAIRRTGIYGYTF. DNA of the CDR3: TGTGCCATCAGGAGGACAGGGATCTATGGCTACACCTTC.

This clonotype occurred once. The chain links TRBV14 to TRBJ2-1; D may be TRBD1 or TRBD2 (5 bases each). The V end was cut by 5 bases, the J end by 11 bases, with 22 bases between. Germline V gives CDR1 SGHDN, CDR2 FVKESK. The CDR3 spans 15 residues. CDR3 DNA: TGTGCCAGCAGCGACCCGGGACCCGGGGCATATAAGCAGTTCTTC. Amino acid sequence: CASSDPGPGAYKQFF.

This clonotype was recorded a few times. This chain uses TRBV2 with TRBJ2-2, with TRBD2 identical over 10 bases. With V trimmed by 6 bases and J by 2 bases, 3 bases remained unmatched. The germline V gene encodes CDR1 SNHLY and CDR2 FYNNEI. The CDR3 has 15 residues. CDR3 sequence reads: CASSASGGNTGELFF. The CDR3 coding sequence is TGTGCCAGCAGCGCTAGCGGGGGAAACACCGGGGAGCTGTTTTTT. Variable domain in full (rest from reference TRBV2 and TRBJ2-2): EPEVTQTPSHQVTQMGQEVILRCVPISNHLYFYWYRQILGQKVEFLVSFYNNEISEKSEIFDDQFSVERPDGSNFTLKIRSTKLEDSAMYFCASSASGGNTGELFFGEGSRLTVL.

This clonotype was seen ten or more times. The CDR3 DNA sequence: TGTGCCAGCAGTGAAGGACAGGGGGTCGGGACCCAGTACTTC. Protein: CASSEGQGVGTQYF. This chain joins TRBV2 and TRBJ2-5, with 9 bases fitting TRBD1. V shed 1 base and J 7 bases; nucleotides not matched to a gene: 4. Germline loops: CDR1 SNHLY, CDR2 FYNNEI. The CDR3 is 14 residues long.

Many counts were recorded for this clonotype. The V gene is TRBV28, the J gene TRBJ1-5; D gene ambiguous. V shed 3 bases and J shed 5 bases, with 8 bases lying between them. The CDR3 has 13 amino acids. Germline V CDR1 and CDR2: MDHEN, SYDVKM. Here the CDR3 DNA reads TGTGCCAGCAGTTTTGTGTCGGATCAGCCCCAGCATTTT. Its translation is CASSFVSDQPQHF.

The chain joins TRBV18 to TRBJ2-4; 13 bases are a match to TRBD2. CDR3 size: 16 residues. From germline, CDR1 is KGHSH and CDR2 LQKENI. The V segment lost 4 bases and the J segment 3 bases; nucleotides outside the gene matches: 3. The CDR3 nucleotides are TGTGCCAGCTCACTGGGACTAGCGGGGCACAAAAACATTCAGTACTTC. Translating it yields CASSLGLAGHKNIQYF.

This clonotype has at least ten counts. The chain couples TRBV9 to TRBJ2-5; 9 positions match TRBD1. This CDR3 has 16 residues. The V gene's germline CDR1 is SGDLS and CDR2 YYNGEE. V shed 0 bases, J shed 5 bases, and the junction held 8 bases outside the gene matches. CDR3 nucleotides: TGTGCCAGCAGCGTAGAAACGGGACAGGGCGGGGAGACCCAGTACTTC. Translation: CASSVETGQGGETQYF. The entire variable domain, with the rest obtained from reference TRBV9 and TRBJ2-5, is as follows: DSGVTQTPKHLITATGQRVTLRCSPRSGDLSVYWYQQSLDQGLQFLIQYYNGEERAKGNILERFSAQQFPDLHSELNLSSLELGDSALYFCASSVETGQGGETQYFGPGTRLLVL.

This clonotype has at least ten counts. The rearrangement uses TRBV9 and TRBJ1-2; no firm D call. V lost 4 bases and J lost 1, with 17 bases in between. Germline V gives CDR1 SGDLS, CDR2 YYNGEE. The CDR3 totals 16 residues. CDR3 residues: CASSPQLQAVNYGYTF. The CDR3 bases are TGTGCCAGCAGCCCCCAACTCCAGGCAGTTAACTATGGCTACACCTTC.

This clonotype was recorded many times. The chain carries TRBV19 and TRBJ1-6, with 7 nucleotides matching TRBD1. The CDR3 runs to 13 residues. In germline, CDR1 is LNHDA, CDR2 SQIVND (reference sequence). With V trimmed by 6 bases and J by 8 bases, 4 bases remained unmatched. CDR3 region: CASSRQGHSPLHF. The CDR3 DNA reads TGTGCCAGTAGCCGACAGGGCCATTCACCCCTCCACTTT.

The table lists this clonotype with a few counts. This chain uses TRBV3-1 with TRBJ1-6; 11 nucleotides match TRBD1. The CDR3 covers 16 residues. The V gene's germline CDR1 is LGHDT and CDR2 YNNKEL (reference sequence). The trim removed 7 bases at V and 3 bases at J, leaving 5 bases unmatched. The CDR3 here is CASNSGTGGYNSPLHF. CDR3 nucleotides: TGTGCCAGCAACTCGGGGACAGGGGGCTATAATTCACCCCTCCACTTT.

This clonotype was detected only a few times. CDR3: CASSQWEGSDAGGEQFF. The DNA of the CDR3 is TGTGCCAGCAGCCAGTGGGAGGGATCGGACGCAGGGGGAGAGCAGTTCTTC. This chain links TRBV14 with TRBJ2-1; possibly TRBD1 or TRBD2 for D (7 bases each). The CDR3 covers 17 residues. V lost 3 bases and J 10 bases, leaving 25 bases between the germline ends. The germline V gene has CDR1 SGHDN and CDR2 FVKESK.